This note documents a single T cell receptor (beta chain) sequence. Cohort allocation depended upon clinical history that participants reported. Authors' processing steps: Reference gene primer amplification gave estimated nucleated cell counts. Repertoires were generated with immunoSEQ multiplex PCR, while TCRdb's copy carries only in-frame clones and drops some. That table supplies the V and J calls and clone size; D and trimming were determined from the DNA. The table records 150,000 to 200,000 clones, 80% of them present only once. These data come from a study of blood T cell repertoires in COVID-19. In the study overall: PBMCs, B-cell-depleted T cells, or T cells provided the cDNA or gDNA that made up the material.

The CDR3 consists of 13 residues. Looked up from germline, CDR1 is LGHDT and CDR2 is YNNKEL (reference sequence). V was pared by 4 bases and J by 7 bases, with 10 bases between. The clonotype was recovered from a man aged 35-49 years who had recovered from COVID-19. The genes are TRBV3-1 (or the pseudogene TRBV3-2) and TRBJ2-2, with a weak D call TRBD2 (5 bases). The sequencing sample was made of PBMCs or T cells enriched from blood (not recorded which). DNA for the CDR3: TGTGCCAGCAGCCCCCCCGGGGTCGGGGAGCTGTTTTTT. Its translation: CASSPPGVGELFF.